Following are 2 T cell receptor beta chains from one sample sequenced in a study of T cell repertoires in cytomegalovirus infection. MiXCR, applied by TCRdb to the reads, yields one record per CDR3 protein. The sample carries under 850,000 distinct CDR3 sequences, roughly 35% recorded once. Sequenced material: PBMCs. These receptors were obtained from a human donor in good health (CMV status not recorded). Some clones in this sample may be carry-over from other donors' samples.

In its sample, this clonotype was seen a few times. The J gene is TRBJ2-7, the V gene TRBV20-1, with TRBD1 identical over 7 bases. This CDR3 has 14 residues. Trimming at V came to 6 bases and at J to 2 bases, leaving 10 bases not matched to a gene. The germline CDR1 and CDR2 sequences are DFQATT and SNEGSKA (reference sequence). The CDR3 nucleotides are TGCAGTGCCGCCAGGGGGACAGCGGCCTACGAGCAGTACTTC. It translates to CSAARGTAAYEQYF.

Written as DNA, the CDR3 is TGTGCCAGCAACCCCGGGTGGGTGGGCGAGCAGTACTTC. Residues: CASNPGWVGEQYF. The V gene is TRBV14, the J gene TRBJ2-7; D is unclear. Germline loops: CDR1 SGHDN, CDR2 FVKESK. V was shortened by 7 bases and J by 6 bases, with 16 bases between the two germline ends. The CDR3 totals 13 residues.